This T cell receptor beta chain is drawn from a study of blood T cells in healthy people across ages. PCR was performed a second time for about 6 to 12 cycles using a sample-barcoded 5' primer and a J-beta primer mix. In TCRdb, the 5' RACE reads were re-called with MiXCR into one record per CDR3 protein. The repertoire has more than 900,000 distinct CDR3 sequences, approximately 25% of them found once; the top ten carry about 0.69%. This CDR3 is built from 12 residues. CDR1 and CDR2 (germline): LGHDT, YNNKEL (reference sequence). Losses at the gene ends were 6 bases for V and 6 bases for J; bases not matched to a gene: 4. This clonotype was recorded a few times. This same sample was also part of a study on T cells of mothers and their children.

The source is a girl aged 2-10 years in good health. V gene TRBV3-1 combines with J gene TRBJ2-7; 8 bases match TRBD1. The specimen was blood. The CDR3 nucleotides are TGTGCCAGCAGTTATCAGGGGGCCGAGCAGTACTTC. Protein: CASSYQGAEQYF.